The 5 T cell receptor beta chains below all came from one sample that was sequenced in a study of persistence of HIV-infected CD4 T cells. What these receptors recognize is not known. Cells were stimulated with overlapping HIV-1 Gag 15-mer peptides. CD40L-negative CD69-negative CD45RO-high memory CD4+ T cells were sorted as populations depleted of antigen-responding cells. The libraries were made with immunoSEQ version 4 in survey mode. Measured with immunoSEQ multiplex PCR; TCRdb has only the in-frame clones, and not every one. This sample yields roughly 32,000 clones, of which around four fifths are seen a single time; 15% to 20% belongs to the top ten. Sequences were derived from CD4+ T cells sorted from PBMCs after approximately 20-hour stimulation, sampled from a patient who received antiretroviral therapy. The receptor source for this set is an adult woman with HIV who was CMV-seropositive.

In this sample, this clone turned up once. CDR3 amino acids: CASSPWDAPMKQFF. In DNA, the CDR3 is TGCGCCAGCAGCCCGTGGGACGCGCCGATGAAGCAGTTCTTC. V gene TRBV5-1 combines with J gene TRBJ2-1; D is perhaps TRBD1 or TRBD2 (5 bases each). The CDR3 has 14 residues. V was pared by 4 bases and J by 11 bases, with 19 bases between. The germline V gene has CDR1 SGHRS and CDR2 YFSETQ.

V is TRBV2 and J is TRBJ2-5; a possible D gene is TRBD2 (5 bases). V gave up 6 bases and J gave up 3 bases, with 11 bases separating them. The CDR3 contains 13 residues. CDR1 and CDR2 from the germline V gene are SNHLY and FYNNEI. The CDR3 region is CASSLGRKETQYF. The CDR3 DNA follows: TGTGCCAGCAGCCTAGGGAGAAAAGAGACCCAGTACTTC.

The chain has TRBV28 and TRBJ1-5, with D perhaps matching TRBD1 (6 bases). The V gene's germline CDR1 is MDHEN and CDR2 SYDVKM. Trimming shortened V by 6 bases and J by 10 bases, and 10 bases separated the two germline ends. The CDR3 is 11 amino acids. CDR3 sequence: CASRYRDPQHF. The CDR3 nucleotides read TGTGCCAGCAGATACAGGGATCCCCAGCATTTT.

The chain employs TRBV28 and TRBJ2-7; 11 nucleotides align to TRBD2. Looked up from germline, CDR1 is MDHEN and CDR2 is SYDVKM. This CDR3 region has 17 residues. Germline trimming cut 5 bases from V and 4 bases from J; bases unmatched to any gene: 13. CDR3 protein: CASSPRLAGPAFYEQYF. The CDR3 DNA reads as TGTGCCAGCAGTCCCAGACTAGCGGGACCCGCCTTTTACGAGCAGTACTTC.

The chain links TRBV10-2 to TRBJ2-3; 7 nucleotides match TRBD1. V was pared by 7 bases and J by 4 bases, with 5 bases of the junction left unmatched. The V gene's germline CDR1 is WSHSY and CDR2 SAAADI. This CDR3 region has 13 residues. This chain's CDR3 is CASKLTGSDTQYF. The DNA for the CDR3 is TGCGCCAGCAAATTGACAGGGTCAGATACGCAGTATTTT.